The 24 T cell receptor beta chains listed next were all sequenced from one sample in a study of response to subunit inactivated influenza vaccine. One entry per CDR3 protein, called by TCRdb with MiXCR from the RT-PCR reads. The profile shows a few hundred thousand distinct CDR3 sequences, 14% of them singletons. The sample in question was PBMCs from blood, obtained 12 days after vaccination. These receptors were obtained from a man over 45 who received an inactivated influenza vaccine.

This clonotype was counted at least ten times. This sequence joins TRBV20-1 and TRBJ2-2, with TRBD1 identical over 8 bases. Trimming took 4 bases from V and 4 from J; bases not matched to a gene: 5. The CDR3 is 14 amino acids. Per germline, CDR1 DFQATT and CDR2 SNEGSKA (reference sequence). The chain's CDR3 is CSATRTGSTGELFF. CDR3 nucleotide sequence: TGCAGTGCTACCCGGACAGGGAGCACCGGGGAGCTGTTTTTT.

The chain is built from TRBV7-2 and TRBJ2-7; weak D call: TRBD1 (6 bases). CDR3 length: 13 residues. Germline V gene data show CDR1 as SGHTA and CDR2 as FQGNSA. V was trimmed by 5 bases and J by 6 bases, leaving 14 bases between them. This CDR3 is CASSREGEGEQYF. CDR3 sequence (DNA): TGTGCCAGCAGCCGCGAGGGGGAAGGCGAGCAGTACTTC.

This clonotype was seen ten or more times. This chain uses TRBV5-5 with TRBJ2-7, with 7 bases lining up with TRBD1. The junction had 4 bases not matched to a gene; V was cut back by 4 bases and J by 0 bases. This CDR3 has 14 amino acids. CDR1 is SGHKS and CDR2 is YYEKEE in the germline V gene (reference sequence). The CDR3 region has the DNA TGTGCCAGCAGCGAGCGGACAGGCTCCTACGAGCAGTACTTC. Residues: CASSERTGSYEQYF.

This clonotype has only a few counts. The chain links TRBV7-8 to TRBJ2-1, with 9 positions matching TRBD2. V gave up 2 bases and J gave up 4 bases; unmatched junction bases: 9. The CDR3 is made up of 17 amino acids. Germline CDR1 reads SGHVS; CDR2 reads FQNEAQ. CDR3 DNA sequence: TGTGCCAGCAGCTTAACTAGCGGGCGCACCATTTACAATGAGCAGTTCTTC. Translating it yields CASSLTSGRTIYNEQFF.

The chain links TRBV7-2 to TRBJ2-1; a possible D gene is TRBD1 (5 bases). The germline V gene has CDR1 SGHTA and CDR2 FQGNSA. The CDR3 consists of 15 residues. Trimming removed 0 bases at V and 6 bases at J, with 12 bases between. DNA for the CDR3: TGTGCCAGCAGCTTAGCGGTGGGGCCGATCAATGAGCAGTTCTTC. Translation: CASSLAVGPINEQFF.

This clonotype was seen repeatedly, ten times or more. CDR3 sequence: CASSSVDAEAYGYTF. CDR3 coding DNA: TGTGCCAGCAGCTCCGTCGATGCGGAGGCTTATGGCTACACCTTC. This chain links TRBV7-9 with TRBJ1-2; D not certain. This CDR3 comprises 15 residues. V lost 4 bases and J lost 5, with 17 bases in between. Germline V lookup: CDR1 SEHNR, CDR2 FQNEAQ (reference sequence).

V usage is TRBV9 and J usage is TRBJ2-3; D is unresolved. V gave up 0 bases and J gave up 2 bases, with 4 bases separating them. This CDR3 region has 13 residues. From germline, CDR1 is SGDLS and CDR2 YYNGEE. CDR3 sequence: CASSVVNTDTQYF. The DNA for the CDR3 is TGTGCCAGCAGCGTAGTGAACACAGATACGCAGTATTTT. Combining the CDR3 with reference TRBV9 and TRBJ2-3 gives the whole variable domain DSGVTQTPKHLITATGQRVTLRCSPRSGDLSVYWYQQSLDQGLQFLIQYYNGEERAKGNILERFSAQQFPDLHSELNLSSLELGDSALYFCASSVVNTDTQYFGPGTRLTVL.

The V call is TRBV5-1, the J call TRBJ1-6; D remains ambiguous. The germline V gene encodes CDR1 SGHRS and CDR2 YFSETQ. Trimming stripped 5 bases from V and 0 bases from J, with 21 bases between. This CDR3 has 19 amino acids. DNA of the CDR3: TGCGCCAGCAGTCCTTTTTCGTCTGGAAGGAGCTCCTATAATTCACCCCTCCACTTT. Its translation: CASSPFSSGRSSYNSPLHF.

The V and J genes are TRBV15 and TRBJ2-1, with 8 nucleotides matching TRBD2. V gave up 0 bases and J gave up 4 bases; unmatched junction bases: 2. CDR3 size: 15 residues. The germline CDR1 and CDR2 sequences are LNHNV and YYDKDF (reference sequence). The CDR3 nucleotides are TGTGCCACCAGCAGAGAACCGGGAGGGTACAATGAGCAGTTCTTC. Protein: CATSREPGGYNEQFF.

This clonotype was seen at least ten times. The rearrangement links TRBV7-2 to TRBJ2-1, with 10 bases that match TRBD2. With 8 bases clipped from V and 4 bases from J, the junction kept 5 bases outside the gene matches. CDR1 and CDR2 from the germline V gene are SGHTA and FQGNSA. The CDR3 loop spans 14 amino acids. The CDR3 protein is CASRSSGGYNEQFF. The CDR3, as DNA: TGTGCCAGCCGGTCTAGCGGGGGTTACAATGAGCAGTTCTTC.

The V call is TRBV7-2, the J call TRBJ1-5; no reliable D call. V gave up 2 bases and J gave up 5 bases, with 19 bases separating them. The CDR3 spans 17 residues. From germline, CDR1 is SGHTA and CDR2 FQGNSA. CDR3 bases: TGTGCCAGCAGCTTATTTAGTGGGTGGAGAAGCGATCAGCCCCAGCATTTT. Protein: CASSLFSGWRSDQPQHF.

V and J are TRBV10-3 and TRBJ1-6; the D gene is possibly TRBD1 (6 bases). The ends were cut back, 5 bases at V and 0 bases at J, with 11 bases in the middle. CDR1 is ENHRY and CDR2 is SYGVKD in the germline V gene. The CDR3 contains 16 residues. CDR3 nucleotides: TGTGCCATCAGTTCTGACAGGAACTCCTATAATTCACCCCTCCACTTT. Residues: CAISSDRNSYNSPLHF.

V gene TRBV19 combines with J gene TRBJ2-1; possible D gene TRBD1, 6 bases. The V and J ends lost 3 bases and 8 bases respectively, with 8 bases between them. Per germline, CDR1 LNHDA and CDR2 SQIVND (reference sequence). The CDR3 runs 12 residues. CDR3 amino acids: CASSIQGYEQFF. In nucleotides, the CDR3 is TGTGCCAGTAGTATTCAGGGGTATGAGCAGTTCTTC. Drawing the rest from reference TRBV19 and TRBJ2-1, the complete variable domain is DGGITQSPKYLFRKEGQNVTLSCEQNLNHDAMYWYRQDPGQGLRLIYYSQIVNDFQKGDIAEGYSVSREKKESFPLTVTSAQKNPTAFYLCASSIQGYEQFFGPGTRLTVL.

The rearrangement joins TRBV3-1 to TRBJ1-1; no definite D call. This CDR3 comprises 13 residues. The germline V gene encodes CDR1 LGHDT and CDR2 YNNKEL (reference sequence). Trimming removed 6 bases at V and 4 bases at J, with 12 bases between. The CDR3 protein is CASSQTSRTEAFF. Here the CDR3 DNA reads TGTGCCAGCAGTCAAACCTCTCGCACTGAAGCTTTCTTT.

This clonotype was counted only a few times. CDR3 nucleotide sequence: TGTGCCAGCAGCGGCGGAACTTCCTCCCCGAGCACAGATACGCAGTATTTT. Amino acids: CASSGGTSSPSTDTQYF. V usage is TRBV12-3 or TRBV12-4 and J usage is TRBJ2-3; D not resolved. The ends were cut back, 6 bases at V and 0 bases at J, with 19 bases in the middle. The CDR3 extends over 17 amino acids.

This clonotype was detected many times. V is TRBV15 and J is TRBJ2-1; tentative D call: TRBD1 (5 bases). CDR1 LNHNV and CDR2 YYDKDF come from the germline V gene (reference sequence). There are 14 residues in the CDR3. V lost 8 bases and J 1 base, leaving 12 bases between the germline ends. DNA for the CDR3: TGTGCCACCTCAGGGATGGGGTCCTACAATGAGCAGTTCTTC. Its protein is CATSGMGSYNEQFF.

V is TRBV4-2 and J is TRBJ2-2; a possible D gene is TRBD1 (5 bases). The length of the CDR3 is 13 residues. Germline assignment: CDR1 LGHNA and CDR2 YNFKEQ. The V end lost 0 bases, the J end lost 8 bases, and 7 bases lay between the germline ends. This CDR3 is CASSQDRDGELFF. CDR3 bases: TGTGCCAGCAGCCAAGACAGGGATGGGGAGCTGTTTTTT.

There are a few counts of this clonotype. The rearrangement links TRBV20-1 to TRBJ1-5; no firm D call. CDR1 is DFQATT and CDR2 is SNEGSKA in the germline V gene (reference sequence). The CDR3 has 13 residues. Trimming cost V 7 bases and J 7 bases, with 17 bases left between them. The CDR3 DNA reads TGCAGTGTTATTCGAGAGGGCTCCCAGCCCCAGCATTTT. Amino acid sequence: CSVIREGSQPQHF.

The chain employs TRBV3-1 and TRBJ1-2; 8 nucleotides align to TRBD1. The CDR3 covers 15 residues. J gave up 6 bases and V 3 bases, and 9 bases lay outside the gene matches. Germline CDR1 is LGHDT and CDR2 is YNNKEL (reference sequence). The CDR3: CASSHGQGGLNGYTF. The CDR3 nucleotides are TGTGCCAGCAGCCACGGACAGGGAGGTCTCAATGGCTACACCTTC.

At least ten counts were recorded for this clonotype. The chain joins TRBV12-3 or TRBV12-4 to TRBJ2-3; D uncertain. CDR3 size: 13 residues. Trimming stripped 7 bases from V and 5 bases from J, with 13 bases between. CDR3 coding DNA: TGTGCCAGCACCCTCCGTCTGGGAGATACGCAGTATTTT. Translation gives CASTLRLGDTQYF.

The V call is TRBV10-2, the J call TRBJ2-7; TRBD1 matches at 7 bases. Germline lookup yields CDR1 WSHSY and CDR2 SAAADI. V shed 3 bases and J 6 bases; nucleotides not matched to a gene: 8. The CDR3 is 14 residues long. The CDR3 protein is CASSEMTGFGEQYF. As DNA, the CDR3 is TGCGCCAGCAGTGAAATGACAGGGTTCGGCGAGCAGTACTTC.

This clonotype has only a few counts. The chain uses TRBV5-1 and TRBJ2-7; a possible D gene is TRBD2 (5 bases). CDR1 and CDR2 (germline): SGHRS, YFSETQ. The CDR3 totals 14 residues. V shed 3 bases and J shed 2 bases, with 12 bases lying between them. The CDR3 region is CASSSGGLAYEQYF. Here the CDR3 DNA reads TGCGCCAGCAGCTCCGGAGGACTCGCCTACGAGCAGTACTTC.

The chain employs TRBV5-1 and TRBJ2-2, with a weak D call TRBD2 (6 bases). Trimming cost V 5 bases and J 6 bases, with 14 bases left between them. Germline values: CDR1 SGHRS, CDR2 YFSETQ. This CDR3 has 14 amino acids. Here the CDR3 DNA reads TGCGCCAGCAGTTCGGAGGGGTCCCCCGGGGAGCTGTTTTTT. Translation gives CASSSEGSPGELFF.

This clonotype has only one observation. The chain uses TRBV6-2 or TRBV6-3 and TRBJ1-2, with D hard to call. Germline CDR1 is MNHEY and CDR2 is SVGEGT. The CDR3 covers 13 residues. Trimming stripped 6 bases from V and 0 bases from J, with 8 bases between. The CDR3 reads CASSPSPNYGYTF. CDR3 in DNA: TGTGCCAGCAGCCCCTCTCCTAACTATGGCTACACCTTC.